Following are 17 T cell receptor beta chains from one sample sequenced in a study of tumor and adjacent non-tumor tissue in lung cancer. TCRbeta libraries were built with three rounds of nested PCR, modified from ARM-PCR. TCRdb recomputed calls from the multiplex PCR reads with MiXCR, one row per CDR3 protein. Among around 74,000 distinct CDR3 sequences, around two thirds were seen once, and the ten largest hold 10% to 15%. RNA was extracted from bulk tissue without any cell sorting. Sequenced input: lung tumor tissue. All receptors come from a woman in her seventies with non-small cell lung cancer.

This clonotype has a single count. This may stem from a read error, because a much larger clone lies one nucleotide away. The gene calls are TRBV5-4 and TRBJ1-1; D is possibly TRBD1 (5 bases). Germline-derived CDR1 and CDR2 are SGHNT and YYREEE (reference sequence). CDR3 size: 12 residues. CDR3 protein: CASSLWDGEALF. The CDR3 bases are TGTGCCAGCAGCCTGTGGGACGGTGAAGCTCTCTTT.

DNA for the CDR3: TGCGCCAGCAGCTTGGGCGGAGTACACGAGACCCAGTACTTC. Its translation is CASSLGGVHETQYF. The rearrangement uses TRBV5-1 and TRBJ2-5; D unclear. Trimming took 0 bases from V and 5 from J, leaving 11 bases between them. Germline CDR1 SGHRS, CDR2 YFSETQ. This CDR3 is built from 14 residues.

In the case of this clonotype: Here the CDR3 omits its conserved ending phenylalanine or tryptophan, so a read error is the likely source. It is unclear where the CDR3 begins or ends on the DNA, so no DNA is shown, and the CDR3 is as TCRdb lists it. The chain carries TRBV20-1 and TRBJ2-1. The CDR3 extends over 15 residues, inclusive of both ends. The germline CDR1 and CDR2 sequences are DFQATT and SNEGSKA (reference sequence). CDR3: CSARLGGVVYNEQFL.

As for this clonotype: The conserved final phenylalanine or tryptophan is absent from the CDR3, which likely points to a read error. The DNA is left out, because the CDR3 cannot be placed on it with certainty; the CDR3 is given as TCRdb lists it. V and J are TRBV5-6 and TRBJ2-7; TRBD2, as called in the table, went unchecked against the DNA. CDR1 and CDR2 (germline): SGHDT, YYEEEE. Counting both end residues, the CDR3 totals 13 amino acids. The CDR3 reads CASTTGSFYEHYL.

To note about this clonotype: This could be a read error, since a much larger clone is one nucleotide away. This chain uses TRBV6-2 or TRBV6-3 with TRBJ2-1, with 11 positions matching TRBD2. The germline gives CDR1 MNHEY, CDR2 SVGEGT. V shed 7 bases, J shed 7 bases, and the junction held 9 bases outside the gene matches. CDR3 length: 15 amino acids. The CDR3 nucleotides are TGTGCCAGCATCCAGGCGCTAGCGGGAGGTAATGAGCAGTTCTTC. Its translation is CASIQALAGGNEQFF.

In regard to this clonotype: One end of the junction does not line up with germline, which may come from a read error. This chain connects TRBV6-1 to TRBJ1-2; D gene unclear. This CDR3 is built from 12 residues. Germline CDR1 is MNHNS and CDR2 is SASEGT. The CDR3 reads CASSPSTQGYTF. CDR3 DNA sequence: TGTGCCAGCAGTCCCTCGACACAAGGCTATACCTTC.

Of note for this clonotype: Because the CDR3 is missing its conserved closing phenylalanine or tryptophan, this is likely a read error. The chain links TRBV6-2 or TRBV6-3 to TRBJ2-2; 8 bases are shared with TRBD1. This CDR3 is 17 amino acids long. CDR1 is MNHEY and CDR2 is SVGEGT in the germline V gene. CDR3 DNA: TGTGCCAGCAGTCTCCGCGATCAGGGGGCGAACACCGGGGAACTGTTTTTA. This translates into CASSLRDQGANTGELFL.

The V and J genes are TRBV20-1 and TRBJ2-3; TRBD2 agrees at 9 bases. Germline V gene lookup returns CDR1 DFQATT and CDR2 SNEGSKA (reference sequence). The CDR3 is made up of 15 amino acids. J lost 3 bases, V lost 8 bases, and 12 bases had no gene match. CDR3 sequence (DNA): TGCAGTACTGAGGGGGGACTAGCCAAGACAGATACGCAGTATTTT. Protein product: CSTEGGLAKTDTQYF.

The V call is TRBV6-4, the J call TRBJ1-5; D may be TRBD1 (6 bases). The CDR3 contains 19 residues. V lost 9 bases, J lost 0 bases, and 27 bases lay in between. The germline CDR1 and CDR2 sequences are MRHNA and SNTAGT. This CDR3 reads CARSGGGHRSAYSNQPQHF. The CDR3 coding sequence is TGTGCCAGGAGCGGAGGGGGACACAGGTCGGCATATAGCAATCAGCCCCAGCATTTT.

The table lists this clonotype with a count of one. This rearrangement joins TRBV4-1 to TRBJ1-1; 7 nucleotides match TRBD1. Germline values: CDR1 MGHRA, CDR2 YSYEKL. CDR3 size: 18 residues. The J segment lost 0 bases and the V segment lost 4 bases, leaving 14 bases of the junction unmatched. The CDR3 sequence is CASSRDSGQALLNTEAFF. The DNA for the CDR3 is TGCGCCAGCAGCCGAGATTCCGGACAGGCACTTTTGAACACTGAAGCTTTCTTT.

V and J are TRBV10-1 and TRBJ2-3; D might be TRBD1 (6 bases). The germline CDR1 and CDR2 sequences are WNHNN and SYGVQD (reference sequence). This CDR3 contains 19 residues. Trimming cost V 8 bases and J 11 bases, with 38 bases left between them. The CDR3, as DNA: TGCGCCAGCTCAGGGGTTGTGAACTCCAGGGTCACTCACACAGGTATGCAGTATTTT. Protein: CASSGVVNSRVTHTGMQYF.

This clonotype was seen a few times. The J gene is TRBJ2-2, the V gene TRBV5-1, with D possibly called TRBD1 or TRBD2 (5 bases each). The CDR3 runs to 16 residues. The germline gives CDR1 SGHRS, CDR2 YFSETQ. Deletions cut 6 bases from V and 4 bases from J, with 19 bases between. CDR3 bases: TGCGCCAGCACTCTGATGGGGGTAGACGGCACCGGGGAGCTGTTTTTT. Translated, it gives CASTLMGVDGTGELFF.

As regards this clonotype: Since a much larger clone is just one base distant, this may be a read error. This rearrangement joins TRBV12-3 or TRBV12-4 to TRBJ2-7; no clear D gene. CDR3 length: 12 amino acids. Written as DNA, the CDR3 is TGTGCCAGCAGTTTAGGTCCCCACGATCAGTACTTC. Protein: CASSLGPHDQYF.

Worth noting for this clonotype: The junction departs from the called germline gene at one end, perhaps through a read error. This rearrangement joins TRBV5-1 to TRBJ2-5, with 12 bases aligning to TRBD2. This CDR3 contains 15 residues. CDR1 and CDR2 (germline): SGHRS, YFSETQ. CDR3 coding DNA: TGCGCCTGCAGCTTGACTAGCGGGAGCGAGGAGACCCAGTACTTC. Translated, it gives CACSLTSGSEETQYF.

This clonotype appeared a single time. Germline and junction disagree at one end, which may indicate a read error. The gene calls are TRBV18 and TRBJ2-7; TRBD2 matches 9 bases. CDR3 length: 14 residues. Germline V CDR1 and CDR2: KGHSH, LQKENI. CDR3 sequence reads: CANSPPLAGNREYF. The CDR3 region has the DNA TGTGCCAACTCACCACCTCTAGCGGGGAACCGGGAGTACTTC.

As concerns this clonotype: One junction end does not reproduce the germline sequence, and a read error may be involved. V and J are TRBV11-1 and TRBJ1-2; D gene ambiguous. CDR3 size: 14 residues. Germline lookup yields CDR1 SGHAT and CDR2 FQDESV (reference sequence). The CDR3 reads CVSSQSGVGYGYTF. The CDR3 nucleotides read TGTGTCAGCAGTCAATCGGGAGTAGGCTATGGCTACACCTTC.

A word on this clonotype: The DNA is left out, because the CDR3 cannot be placed on it with certainty; the CDR3 is given as TCRdb lists it. The chain is built from TRBV5-6 and TRBJ2-2; the DNA was not compared with TRBD1, the D call given in the table. The CDR3 has 17 amino acids, counting both end residues. Germline V lookup: CDR1 SGHDT, CDR2 YYEEEE. This chain's CDR3 is CASSVGTGAIDTGELLF.